This is a list of T cell receptor beta chains from one sample in a study of OX40 agonist ivuxolimab in advanced cancers. The assay was immunoSEQ multiplex PCR, and TCRdb's table has in-frame clones only and misses some. The sample lists tens of thousands of clones; 80% were seen once. The material sequenced was CD4+ or CD8+ T cells sorted from blood, taken in a trial of the OX40 agonist ivuxolimab. The receptor set was obtained from an adult with an advanced solid tumor such as melanoma, head and neck, liver or kidney cancer. CDR3s include the opening cysteine and the closing phenylalanine or tryptophan. A D gene is named only where the DNA matches it firmly. The size field is filled for only some rows; it gives once, few, many or a size class.

J	D	size	V	length	CDR3	DNA
TRBJ2-1	.	.	TRBV11-3	15	CASSLGDAVYNEQFF	TGTGCCAGCAGCTTAGGAGACGCCGTTTACAATGAGCAGTTCTTC
TRBJ1-2	TRBD1	.	TRBV29-1	14	CSVGATTGAGGYTF	TGCAGCGTTGGGGCAACCACAGGGGCCGGTGGCTACACCTTC
TRBJ1-4	TRBD1	once	TRBV19	14	CASSRGGSGEKLFF	TGTGCCAGTAGTAGAGGGGGCTCTGGGGAAAAACTGTTTTTT
TRBJ2-2	.	.	TRBV7-3	13	CASSPPWGGELFF	TGTGCCAGCAGCCCTCCCTGGGGCGGGGAGCTGTTTTTT
TRBJ2-7	.	.	TRBV28	17	CASSPLATWGTAYEQYF	TGTGCCAGCAGTCCCCTCGCGACGTGGGGGACGGCCTACGAGCAGTACTTC
TRBJ2-2	TRBD1	.	TRBV27	16	CASSLAPPGGIGELFF	TGTGCCAGCAGTTTGGCTCCCCCAGGGGGCATCGGGGAGCTGTTTTTT
TRBJ2-7	TRBD1	.	TRBV5-1	15	CASSFGTGSSYEQYF	TGCGCCAGCAGCTTTGGGACAGGGAGCTCCTACGAGCAGTACTTC
TRBJ2-5	.	.	TRBV2	12	CASSWDPMTQYF	TGTGCCAGCAGTTGGGACCCAATGACCCAGTACTTC
TRBJ2-5	.	.	TRBV9	13	CASSVSEEETQYF	TGTGCCAGCAGCGTTTCTGAGGAGGAGACCCAGTACTTC
TRBJ2-7	.	once	TRBV28	18	CASSYPGTGHLRSYEQYF	TGTGCCAGCAGTTATCCCGGAACAGGGCACTTAAGGTCCTACGAGCAGTACTTC
TRBJ2-5	.	.	TRBV2	14	CASSDGRAQETQYF	TGTGCCAGCAGTGACGGCAGGGCGCAAGAGACCCAGTACTTC
TRBJ2-7	.	.	TRBV6-5	16	CASSYSRGTPSYEQYF	TGTGCCAGCAGTTACTCTAGGGGGACACCTTCCTACGAGCAGTACTTC
TRBJ2-2	.	.	TRBV28	13	CASRRWDTGELFF	TGTGCCAGCAGAAGATGGGATACCGGGGAGCTGTTTTTT
TRBJ2-2	TRBD1	.	TRBV11-3	15	CASSYGQAGAGELFF	TGTGCCAGCAGCTACGGACAGGCGGGTGCCGGGGAGCTGTTTTTT
TRBJ2-5	.	.	TRBV6-5	15	CASSYSAGNQETQYF	TGTGCCAGCAGTTACTCTGCGGGGAACCAAGAGACCCAGTACTTC
TRBJ2-1	TRBD2	once	TRBV6-1	17	CASSERGGLAPYNEQFF	TGTGCCAGCAGTGAACGGGGTGGACTAGCCCCCTACAATGAGCAGTTCTTC
TRBJ2-5	.	.	TRBV2	14	CASSEGTLQETQYF	TGTGCCAGCAGTGAAGGGACACTTCAAGAGACCCAGTACTTC
TRBJ2-5	.	.	TRBV27	14	CASRREVEQETQYF	TGTGCCAGCAGACGTGAGGTGGAACAAGAGACCCAGTACTTC
TRBJ2-1	TRBD1	.	TRBV19	11	CATGGEYEQFF	TGTGCCACAGGGGGCGAGTATGAGCAGTTCTTC
TRBJ1-1	.	.	TRBV28	14	CASSLLGEGTEAFF	TGTGCCAGCAGTTTATTAGGGGAGGGCACTGAAGCTTTCTTT
TRBJ2-5	.	.	TRBV7-7	13	CASSLGAAETQYF	TGTGCCAGCAGCTTAGGGGCAGCAGAGACCCAGTACTTC
TRBJ1-2	TRBD1	few	TRBV6-1	14	CASFQTGVVPGYTF	TGTGCCAGCTTTCAGACAGGGGTGGTACCGGGCTACACCTTC
TRBJ2-4	.	.	TRBV30	13	CAWSVVGGNIQYF	TGTGCCTGGAGTGTGGTAGGCGGAAACATTCAGTACTTC
TRBJ1-1	TRBD1	.	TRBV29-1	14	CSVESPGTGVRAFF	TGCAGCGTTGAATCTCCGGGGACAGGGGTCAGGGCTTTCTTT
TRBJ1-1	TRBD1	.	TRBV11-2	16	CASSWTGQGLNTEAFF	TGTGCCAGCAGCTGGACGGGACAGGGATTGAACACTGAAGCTTTCTTT
TRBJ2-7	TRBD1	.	TRBV28	14	CASSRDSASYEQYF	TGTGCCAGCAGTCGGGACAGTGCTTCCTACGAGCAGTACTTC
TRBJ2-3	.	.	TRBV27	16	CASRTQGNMRTDTQYF	TGTGCCAGCAGAACTCAGGGGAATATGAGGACAGATACGCAGTATTTT
TRBJ1-2	TRBD1	.	TRBV18	14	CASSPGQGSSGYTF	TGTGCCAGCTCACCGGGACAGGGAAGTAGTGGCTACACCTTC
TRBJ2-2	.	.	TRBV18	15	CASSPVGGRTGELFF	TGTGCCAGCTCACCCGTCGGAGGTCGCACCGGGGAGCTGTTTTTT
TRBJ2-7	.	.	TRBV10-2	11	CASTGYSEQYF	TGCGCCAGCACCGGCTATTCCGAGCAGTACTTC
TRBJ2-7	TRBD1	.	TRBV7-8	15	CASSSPGQGAYEQYF	TGTGCCAGCAGCTCACCGGGACAGGGGGCCTACGAGCAGTACTTC
TRBJ2-3	TRBD2	.	TRBV6-5	15	CASSFRLAGTDTQYF	TGTGCCAGCAGTTTCAGACTAGCGGGCACAGATACGCAGTATTTT
TRBJ2-5	.	.	TRBV10-3	15	CAISEWQAQQETQYF	TGTGCCATCAGTGAGTGGCAGGCCCAGCAAGAGACCCAGTACTTC
TRBJ1-4	TRBD1	.	TRBV7-9	13	CASSRDSNEKLFF	TGTGCCAGCAGCCGGGACAGCAATGAAAAACTGTTTTTT
TRBJ2-7	TRBD1	once	TRBV27	13	CASSEHDRAEQYF	TGTGCCAGCAGTGAACACGACAGGGCTGAGCAGTACTTC
TRBJ2-2	.	.	TRBV6-1	13	CASLAGTSGELFF	TGTGCCAGCCTTGCCGGGACATCTGGGGAGCTGTTTTTT
TRBJ2-3	TRBD1	.	TRBV30	15	CAWSPGQGFTDTQYF	TGTGCCTGGAGCCCGGGACAGGGTTTCACAGATACGCAGTATTTT
TRBJ1-6	.	.	TRBV5-1	14	CASSLERNNSPLHF	TGCGCCAGCAGCTTGGAACGGAATAATTCACCCCTCCACTTT
TRBJ2-5	.	.	TRBV7-7	14	CASSSFRGPETQYF	TGTGCCAGCAGCTCCTTCAGGGGCCCGGAGACCCAGTACTTC
TRBJ1-5	.	.	TRBV5-1	15	CASSLVPQGDQPQHF	TGCGCCAGCAGCTTGGTACCGCAGGGAGATCAGCCCCAGCATTTT
TRBJ1-3	TRBD1	few	TRBV4-1	19	CASSRGTDLAPSSGNTIYF	TGCGCCAGCAGCCGAGGGACAGACCTAGCTCCGTCCTCTGGAAACACCATATATTTT